This T cell receptor (beta chain) originates from a study of T cells in Graves' hyperthyroidism and ophthalmopathy. Remarks on this clonotype: Its antigen remains unknown.

Researchers took RNA transcripts and amplified the TCR beta CDR3 regions from them. RT-PCR in the first round (using the HTBI primer set) targeted the TCR CDR3. MiXCR, run by TCRdb on the multiplex PCR reads, gives a single entry per CDR3 protein. The table lists 550,000 to 700,000 distinct CDR3 sequences, around 42% of them singletons. General observations from the study: Blood held most thyroid clonotypes expanded above 0.001 frequency. Progression to ophthalmopathy was predicted a median of 6.5 months early. Ophthalmopathy stood apart from stable hyperthyroidism in a 13 V-J model.

Exclusions: uncontrolled infection, other autoimmune disease, pregnancy, lactation. The CDR3 has 15 amino acids. With 3 bases clipped from V and 5 bases from J, the junction kept 7 bases outside the gene matches. The germline CDR1 and CDR2 sequences are MNHNS and SASEGT. The material sequenced was peripheral blood or thyroid tissue (not recorded which). This TCR was recovered from an adult woman with Graves' disease, either hyperthyroidism or ophthalmopathy (not recorded which). The V and J genes are TRBV6-1 and TRBJ2-7; 10 positions agree with TRBD2. CDR3 amino acids: CASSDAAGGANEQYF. CDR3 sequence (DNA): TGTGCCAGCAGTGACGCAGCGGGGGGGGCCAACGAGCAGTACTTC.